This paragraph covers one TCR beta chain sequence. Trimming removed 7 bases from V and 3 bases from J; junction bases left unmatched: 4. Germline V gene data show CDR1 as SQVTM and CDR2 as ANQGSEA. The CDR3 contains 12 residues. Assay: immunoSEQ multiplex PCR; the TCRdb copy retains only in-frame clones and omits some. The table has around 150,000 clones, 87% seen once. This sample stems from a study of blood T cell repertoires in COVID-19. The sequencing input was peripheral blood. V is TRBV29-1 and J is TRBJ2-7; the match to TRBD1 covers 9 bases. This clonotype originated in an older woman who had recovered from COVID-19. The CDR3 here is CSAGQGGYEQYF. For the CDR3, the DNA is TGCAGCGCGGGACAGGGTGGCTACGAGCAGTACTTC.